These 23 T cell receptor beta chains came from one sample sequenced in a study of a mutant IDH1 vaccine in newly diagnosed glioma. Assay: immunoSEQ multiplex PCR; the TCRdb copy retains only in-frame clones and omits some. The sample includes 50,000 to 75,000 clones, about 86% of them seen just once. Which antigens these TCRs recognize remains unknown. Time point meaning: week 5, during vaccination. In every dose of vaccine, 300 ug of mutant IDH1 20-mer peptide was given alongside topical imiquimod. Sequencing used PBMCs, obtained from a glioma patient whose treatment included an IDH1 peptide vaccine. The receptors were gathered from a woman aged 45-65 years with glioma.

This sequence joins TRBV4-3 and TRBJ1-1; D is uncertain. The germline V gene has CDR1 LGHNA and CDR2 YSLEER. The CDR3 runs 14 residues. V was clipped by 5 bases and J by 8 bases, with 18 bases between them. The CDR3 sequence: CASSFGRGRLEAFF. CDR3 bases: TGCGCCAGCAGCTTCGGGAGAGGGAGGCTGGAAGCTTTCTTT.

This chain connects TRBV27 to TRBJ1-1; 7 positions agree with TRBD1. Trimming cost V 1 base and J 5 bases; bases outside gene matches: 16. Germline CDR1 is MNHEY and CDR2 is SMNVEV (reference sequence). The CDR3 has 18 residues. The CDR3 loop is CASSLWAGRGLGDTEAFF. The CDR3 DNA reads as TGTGCCAGCAGTTTATGGGCGGGCAGGGGGTTGGGGGATACTGAAGCTTTCTTT.

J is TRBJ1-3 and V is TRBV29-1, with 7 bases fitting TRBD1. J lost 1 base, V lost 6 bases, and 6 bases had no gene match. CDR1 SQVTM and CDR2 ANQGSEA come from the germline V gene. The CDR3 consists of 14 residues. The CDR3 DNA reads TGCAGCGTCAAAAACAGGGGTTCTGGAAACACCATATATTTT. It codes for CSVKNRGSGNTIYF.

The CDR3 loop is CASSLAFGGGYNEQFF. The CDR3 DNA reads as TGTGCCAGCAGCTTAGCGTTCGGGGGGGGGTACAATGAGCAGTTCTTC. V usage is TRBV7-2 and J usage is TRBJ2-1; 8 bases fit TRBD2. The CDR3 is made up of 16 amino acids. Germline V gene data show CDR1 as SGHTA and CDR2 as FQGNSA. V lost 0 bases to trimming and J lost 4 bases; unmatched junction nucleotides: 5.

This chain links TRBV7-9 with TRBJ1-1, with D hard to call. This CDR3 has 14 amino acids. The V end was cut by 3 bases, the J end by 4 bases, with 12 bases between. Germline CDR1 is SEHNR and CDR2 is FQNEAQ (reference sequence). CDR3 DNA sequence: TGTGCCAGCAGCTTCCCGGGGATAGGCACTGAAGCTTTCTTT. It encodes CASSFPGIGTEAFF.

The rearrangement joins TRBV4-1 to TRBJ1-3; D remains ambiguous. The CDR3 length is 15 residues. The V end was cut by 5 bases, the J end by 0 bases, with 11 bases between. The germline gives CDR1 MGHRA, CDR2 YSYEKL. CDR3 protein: CASSTPGSSGNTIYF. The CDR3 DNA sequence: TGCGCCAGCAGCACCCCAGGTAGCTCTGGAAACACCATATATTTT.

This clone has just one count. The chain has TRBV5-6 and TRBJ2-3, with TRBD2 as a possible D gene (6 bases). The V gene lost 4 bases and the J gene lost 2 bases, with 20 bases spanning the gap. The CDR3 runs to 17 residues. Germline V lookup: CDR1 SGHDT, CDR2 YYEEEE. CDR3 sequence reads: CASSAGLNVKDTDTQYF. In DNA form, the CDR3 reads TGTGCCAGCAGCGCGGGACTCAACGTCAAAGACACAGATACGCAGTATTTT.

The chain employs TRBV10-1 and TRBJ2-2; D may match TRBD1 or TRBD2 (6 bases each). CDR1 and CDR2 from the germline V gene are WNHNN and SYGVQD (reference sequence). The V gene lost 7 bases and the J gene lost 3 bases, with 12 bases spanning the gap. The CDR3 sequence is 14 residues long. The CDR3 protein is CASKEGDYTGELFF. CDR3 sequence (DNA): TGCGCCAGCAAGGAGGGGGACTACACCGGGGAGCTGTTTTTT.

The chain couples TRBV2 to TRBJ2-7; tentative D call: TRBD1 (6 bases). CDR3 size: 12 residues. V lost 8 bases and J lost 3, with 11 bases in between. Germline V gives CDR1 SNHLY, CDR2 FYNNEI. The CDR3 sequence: CASGRQDYEQYF. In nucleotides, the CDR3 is TGTGCCAGCGGGAGACAGGACTACGAGCAGTACTTC.

As DNA, the CDR3 is TGTGCCAGCAGCTTGGGGACTAGCGGGGCCACCGGGGAGCTGTTTTTT. This translates into CASSLGTSGATGELFF. V is TRBV5-4 and J is TRBJ2-2, with TRBD2 matching 12 bases. CDR1 is SGHNT and CDR2 is YYREEE in the germline V gene (reference sequence). V lost 0 bases to trimming and J lost 4 bases; unmatched junction nucleotides: 1. The CDR3 is 16 amino acids. The whole variable domain, filled in from reference TRBV5-4 and TRBJ2-2, reads ETGVTQSPTHLIKTRGQQVTLRCSSQSGHNTVSWYQQALGQGPQFIFQYYREEENGRGNFPPRFSGLQFPNYSSELNVNALELDDSALYLCASSLGTSGATGELFFGEGSRLTVL.

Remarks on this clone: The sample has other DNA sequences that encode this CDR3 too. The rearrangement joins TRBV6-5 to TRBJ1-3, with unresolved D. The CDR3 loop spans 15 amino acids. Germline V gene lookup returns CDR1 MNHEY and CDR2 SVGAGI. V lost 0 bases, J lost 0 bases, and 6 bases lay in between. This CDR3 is CASSYSGSSGNTIYF. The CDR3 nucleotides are TGTGCCAGCAGTTACTCGGGTAGCTCTGGAAACACCATATATTTT.

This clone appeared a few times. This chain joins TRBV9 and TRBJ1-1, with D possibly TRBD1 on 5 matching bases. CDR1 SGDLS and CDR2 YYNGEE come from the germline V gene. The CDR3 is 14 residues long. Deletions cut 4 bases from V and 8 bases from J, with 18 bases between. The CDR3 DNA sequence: TGTGCCAGCAGCCCTGGGGCCTCCCCGGGGGAAGCTTTCTTT. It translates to CASSPGASPGEAFF.

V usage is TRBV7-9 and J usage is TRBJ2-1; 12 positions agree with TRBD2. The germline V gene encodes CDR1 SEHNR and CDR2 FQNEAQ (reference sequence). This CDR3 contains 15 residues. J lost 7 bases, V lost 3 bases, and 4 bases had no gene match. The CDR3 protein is CASSLDGLAGNEQFF. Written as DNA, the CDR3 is TGTGCCAGCAGCTTGGACGGACTAGCGGGGAATGAGCAGTTCTTC.

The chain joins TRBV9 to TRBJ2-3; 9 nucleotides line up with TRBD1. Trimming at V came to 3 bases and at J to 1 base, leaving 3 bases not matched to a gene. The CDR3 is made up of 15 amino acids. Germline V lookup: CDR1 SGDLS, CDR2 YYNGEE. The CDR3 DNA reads TGTGCCAGCAGCGAGCGACAGGGGGGCACAGATACGCAGTATTTT. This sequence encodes CASSERQGGTDTQYF.

The CDR3, as DNA: TGTGCCAGCAGCTTGGAGGGCTCGGGAGAGACCCAGTACTTC. Translation gives CASSLEGSGETQYF. The rearrangement links TRBV5-4 to TRBJ2-5; no firm D call. The length of the CDR3 is 14 residues. Deletions cut 0 bases from V and 4 bases from J, with 10 bases between. Germline V gene sequence: CDR1 SGHNT, CDR2 YYREEE (reference sequence).

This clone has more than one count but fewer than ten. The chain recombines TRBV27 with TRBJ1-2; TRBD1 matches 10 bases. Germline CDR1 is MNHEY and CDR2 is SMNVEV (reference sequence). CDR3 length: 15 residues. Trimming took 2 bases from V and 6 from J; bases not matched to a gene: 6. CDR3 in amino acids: CASSLRDRGLDGYTF. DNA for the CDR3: TGTGCCAGCAGTTTACGGGACAGGGGCTTAGATGGCTACACCTTC.

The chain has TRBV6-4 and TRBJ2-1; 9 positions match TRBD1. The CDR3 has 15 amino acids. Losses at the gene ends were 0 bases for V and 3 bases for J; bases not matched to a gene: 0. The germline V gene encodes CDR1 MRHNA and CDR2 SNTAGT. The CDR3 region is CASSDSTGGYNEQFF. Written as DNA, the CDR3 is TGTGCCAGCAGTGACTCGACAGGGGGCTACAATGAGCAGTTCTTC.

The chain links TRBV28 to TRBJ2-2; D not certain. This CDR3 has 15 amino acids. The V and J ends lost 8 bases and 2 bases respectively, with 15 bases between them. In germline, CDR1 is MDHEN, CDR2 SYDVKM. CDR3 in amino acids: CASVAMWINTGELFF. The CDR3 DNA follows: TGTGCCAGCGTCGCAATGTGGATCAACACCGGGGAGCTGTTTTTT.

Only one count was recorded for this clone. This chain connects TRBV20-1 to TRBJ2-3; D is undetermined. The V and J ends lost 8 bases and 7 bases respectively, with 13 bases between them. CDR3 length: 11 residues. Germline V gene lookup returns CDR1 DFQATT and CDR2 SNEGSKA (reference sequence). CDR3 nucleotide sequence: TGCAGTCCCTCTTTCCAAAATACGCAGTATTTT. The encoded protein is CSPSFQNTQYF.

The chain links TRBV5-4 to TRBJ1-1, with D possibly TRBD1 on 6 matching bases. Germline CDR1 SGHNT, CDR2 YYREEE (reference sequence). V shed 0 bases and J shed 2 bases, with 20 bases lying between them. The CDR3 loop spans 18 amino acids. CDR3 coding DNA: TGTGCCAGCAGCTTGGATTCTTTATTCGAACAGGGCAACACTGAAGCTTTCTTT. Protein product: CASSLDSLFEQGNTEAFF.

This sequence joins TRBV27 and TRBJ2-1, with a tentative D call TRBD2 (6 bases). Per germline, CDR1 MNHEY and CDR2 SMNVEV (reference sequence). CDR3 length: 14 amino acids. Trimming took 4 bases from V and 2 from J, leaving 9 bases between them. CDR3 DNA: TGTGCCAGCAGTTGGGGGGTGGCCTACAATGAGCAGTTCTTC. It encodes CASSWGVAYNEQFF.

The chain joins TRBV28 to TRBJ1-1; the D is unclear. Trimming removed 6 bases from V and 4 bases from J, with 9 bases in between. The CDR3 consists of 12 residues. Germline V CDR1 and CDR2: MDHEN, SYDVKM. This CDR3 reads CASRYTGTEAFF. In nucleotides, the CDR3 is TGTGCCAGCAGATACACTGGCACTGAAGCTTTCTTT.

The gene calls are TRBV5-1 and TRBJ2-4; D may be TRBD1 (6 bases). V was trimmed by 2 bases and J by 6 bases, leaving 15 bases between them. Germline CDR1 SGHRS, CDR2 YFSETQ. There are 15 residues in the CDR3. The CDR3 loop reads CASSFVGADGNIQYF. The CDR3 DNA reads TGCGCCAGCAGCTTTGTGGGGGCGGACGGAAACATTCAGTACTTC.